This T cell receptor (beta chain) was sequenced during a study of blood T cell repertoires in COVID-19. Study summary: T cells, B-cell-depleted T cells, or PBMCs provided the cDNA or gDNA that served as material.

In the original workflow: How many nucleated cells were present was estimated from reference gene primer amplification. The protocol was immunoSEQ multiplex PCR, while the TCRdb copy is restricted to in-frame clones and leaves out a portion. That table supplies the V and J calls and clone size; D and trimming were determined from the DNA. The table lists around 200,000 clones, approximately 80% of them singletons, with about 10% in the top ten. The CDR3 sequence is 15 residues long. The germline gives CDR1 ENHRY, CDR2 SYGVKD. Trimming removed 7 bases from V and 0 bases from J; junction bases left unmatched: 6.

This clonotype was obtained from a woman older than 75 with acute or convalescent COVID-19. V and J are TRBV10-3 and TRBJ2-3, with 8 bases fitting TRBD2. The sample taken for sequencing was peripheral blood. The CDR3, as DNA: TGTGCCATCAAAGCTAGCGGGTTTAGCACAGATACGCAGTATTTT. Its protein is CAIKASGFSTDTQYF.